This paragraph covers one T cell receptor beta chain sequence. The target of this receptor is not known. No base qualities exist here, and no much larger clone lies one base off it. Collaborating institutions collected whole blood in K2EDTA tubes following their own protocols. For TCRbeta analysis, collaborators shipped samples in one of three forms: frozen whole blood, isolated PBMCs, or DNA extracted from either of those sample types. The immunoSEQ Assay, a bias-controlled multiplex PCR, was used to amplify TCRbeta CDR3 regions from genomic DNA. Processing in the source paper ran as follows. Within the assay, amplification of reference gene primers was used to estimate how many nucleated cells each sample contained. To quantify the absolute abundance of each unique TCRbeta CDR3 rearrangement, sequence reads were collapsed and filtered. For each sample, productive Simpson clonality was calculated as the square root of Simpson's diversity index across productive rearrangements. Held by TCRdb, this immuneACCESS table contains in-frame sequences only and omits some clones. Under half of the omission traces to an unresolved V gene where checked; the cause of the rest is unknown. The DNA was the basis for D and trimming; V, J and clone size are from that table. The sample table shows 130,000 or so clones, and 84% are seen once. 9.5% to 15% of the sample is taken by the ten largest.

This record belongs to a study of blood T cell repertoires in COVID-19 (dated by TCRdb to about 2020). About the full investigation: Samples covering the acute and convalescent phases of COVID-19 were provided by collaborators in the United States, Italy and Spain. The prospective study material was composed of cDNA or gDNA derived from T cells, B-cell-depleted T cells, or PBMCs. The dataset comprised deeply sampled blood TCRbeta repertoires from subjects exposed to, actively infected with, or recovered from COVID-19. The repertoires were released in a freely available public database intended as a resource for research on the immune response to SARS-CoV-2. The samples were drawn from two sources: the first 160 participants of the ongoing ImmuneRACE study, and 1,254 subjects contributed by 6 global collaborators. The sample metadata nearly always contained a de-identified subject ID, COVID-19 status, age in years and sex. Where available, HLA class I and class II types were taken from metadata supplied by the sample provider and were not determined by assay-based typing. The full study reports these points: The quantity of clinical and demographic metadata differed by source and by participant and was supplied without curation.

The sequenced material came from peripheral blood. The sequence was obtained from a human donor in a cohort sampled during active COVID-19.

CDR3 reads: CAWSRTRETQYF. The DNA sequence reads TGTGCCTGGAGTAGAACCCGGGAGACCCAGTACTTC. The chain employs TRBV30 and TRBJ2-5, with the D gene not confidently named. From the germline V gene (reference sequence), CDR1 is GTSNPN and CDR2 is SVGIG. The CDR3 starts with the cysteine, ends with the phenylalanine, and has 12 residues. Just CDR3 DNA is preserved here, 36 bases in frame from base 1. The trim is 2 bases for V and 5 bases for J, with a gap of 9 bases between the germline ends. Outside the CDR3, residues come from the reference TRBV30 and TRBJ2-5 proteins, so the full variable domain is: SQTIHQWPATLVQPVGSPLSLECTVEGTSNPNLYWYRQAAGRGLQLLFYSVGIGQISSEVPQNLSASRPQDRQFILSSKKLLLSDSGFYLCAWSRTRETQYFGPGTRLLVL.